Here is one T cell receptor beta chain with its context. The antigen it recognizes is unknown. One end of the junction varies from germline; a read error may be responsible. All donors were healthy Caucasians. Three pairs of female monozygotic twins, all aged roughly 18 to 29 years, were included in the twin cohort. Positive isolation kits from Invitrogen were used to isolate the CD4+ and CD8+ T cell populations. This specimen comes from a study of identical twins (dated by TCRdb to 2016 to 2017). Regarding the complete study: TCR alpha and beta repertoires from monozygotic twins, unrelated adults of various ages and cord blood were deep-sequenced to test whether fetal clonotypes persist. Replicate twin experiments were performed at different times using different library preparation protocols to rule out contamination.

Results the study describes overall, beyond this receptor: Zero-insertion analyses could be partly confounded by invariant T cells such as MAIT and iNKT, although diverse VJ usage argued against such confounding for most clonotypes. Abundant cord blood beta clonotypes had fewer insertions, young adult naive repertoires showed a similar but weaker trend, and memory repertoires showed no such trend. Recombination models systematically underestimated out-of-frame TCR alpha sharing in monozygotic twins but agreed with sharing between unrelated individuals. Excess twin sharing in beta out-of-frame sequences was weaker because fewer shared sequences lowered the signal-to-noise ratio. Compared with coincidental sharing between unrelated individuals, out-of-frame TCR alpha sequences shared between twins showed an excess of sequences with low generation probability. Because the same donors could not be followed over many years, the conclusions depended on cross-sectional statistical analysis.

Library method: 5' RACE. The instrument was an Illumina HiSeq 2000. Template switching added a universal primer binding site, and the final cDNA carried a unique molecular identifier that allowed TCR cDNA molecules to be counted accurately. Specific primers in the conserved constant-segment region were used to synthesize first-strand cDNA for the TCR alpha and beta chains. To control for contamination, each cDNA library was double barcoded with a SMART-Mk sample barcode plus Illumina barcodes. TruSeq adapter sequences and Illumina sample barcodes were added in two successive PCR steps. The TCR alpha and beta cDNA libraries were sequenced on the Illumina HiSeq platform using custom primers. For the original study's pipeline: MiGEC was used to process raw reads and extract unique molecular identifiers, and MiXCR was used to find CDR3 positions. For each individual, recombination models were inferred using an EM algorithm with the repgenHMM and IGoR tools. Shared clonotypes were analyzed with the tcR package in R, and sharing was normalized by the product of cloneset sizes. Out-of-frame nonproductive sequences were analyzed to study raw recombination free of thymic and clonal selection effects. Using fastp trimming at Q25 and MiXCR clonotype assembly, TCRdb reanalyzed the public sequencing data and kept in-frame beta chains. Each entry merges the rows of one CDR3 protein and shows their most common DNA and genes. Here the V and J calls rest on TCRdb's processing, not on the authors' analysis. For this sample there are 450,000 to 500,000 distinct CDR3 sequences; around an eighth appear just once. The ten largest clones take up about 0.97% of the sample.

These data also featured in a second study, about yellow fever vaccine responses in identical twins. As the second publication notes: The authors reported that the T cell response to vaccination in identical twins appeared partly convergent and partly personalized. In the study, vaccine-responding T cell clones were precisely tracked in identical twins.

Sequenced material: CD4+ T cells sorted from blood. This clonotype originated in a woman aged 18-30 years in good health.

The CDR3 amino acid sequence is: CATSLVPLAGGKYTDTQYF. The sequence in DNA is TGTGCCACCAGCTTAGTTCCACTAGCGGGGGGTAAATACACAGATACGCAGTATTTT. The V and J segments used are TRBV11-2 and TRBJ2-3; TRBD2 agrees with 12 junctional bases. The CDR3 runs 19 residues from the cysteine to the phenylalanine. Left in the record is the CDR3 DNA by itself, 57 bases read in frame from the first base. Per the germline V gene, SGHAT is the CDR1 and FQNNGV is the CDR2.